The TCR beta chain described here comes from a study of cytomegalovirus exposure and HLA in healthy donors. General study results and limits: Published work reported that the classifier diagnosed cytomegalovirus status with high specificity and sensitivity. Later analysis indicated greater clonal expansion among HLA-associated TCR beta chains than among equally common other chains. In a later analysis, TCR association rates varied by HLA locus: DRB1 most, HLA-C fewest. Most CMV-associated TCR beta chains appeared HLA-restricted in a later analysis.

For this clone: Its antigen remains unidentified.

The PCR made use of 60 Vbeta and 13 Jbeta primers. The data were produced by immunoSEQ multiplex PCR, yet TCRdb's version contains in-frame clones alone and is incomplete. The sample shows 160,000 or so clones, around 83% of them seen only once. CDR3 length: 10 amino acids. V was cut by 6 bases and J by 5 bases, with 4 bases left in between. The sequenced material came from PBMCs. This sequence originates from a man aged 50-60 years in good health and CMV-seropositive. The chain links TRBV6-7 to TRBJ1-1; D call uncertain. TRBV6-7 is an open reading frame, and its role is uncertain. The CDR3 reads CASSETEAFF. CDR3 DNA sequence: TGTGCCAGCAGCGAGACTGAAGCTTTCTTT.